These 27 T cell receptor beta chains were sequenced from one sample in a study of identical twins. MiXCR, run by TCRdb on the 5' RACE reads, gives a single entry per CDR3 protein. Counted here are 510,000 or so distinct CDR3 sequences, over 12% occurring once; the ten biggest clones make up roughly 0.42%. These data were also filed under a second study, of yellow fever vaccine responses in identical twins.

Sequencing was done on a sample of CD4+ T cells sorted from blood. The receptors stem from a woman under 30 in good health.

V gene TRBV20-1 combines with J gene TRBJ2-7; TRBD1 might be the D (6 bases). V was pared by 3 bases and J by 1 base, with 13 bases between. This CDR3 contains 14 residues. Per germline, CDR1 DFQATT and CDR2 SNEGSKA (reference sequence). CDR3 coding DNA: TGCAGTGCTAGCCCCGGGGACACGTCCTACGAGCAGTACGTC. Translated: CSASPGDTSYEQYV.

This clonotype was counted ten times or more. This rearrangement joins TRBV12-3 or TRBV12-4 to TRBJ1-1, with TRBD1 as a possible D gene (6 bases). The CDR3 loop spans 14 amino acids. Deletions cut 5 bases from V and 4 bases from J, with 14 bases between. The CDR3 is CASSLTGGATEAFF. DNA of the CDR3: TGTGCCAGCAGTCTCACGGGGGGGGCCACTGAAGCTTTCTTT.

This chain links TRBV5-1 with TRBJ2-1; 7 bases agree with TRBD1. Trimming removed 3 bases from V and 11 bases from J; junction bases left unmatched: 5. CDR3 length equals 12 residues. Germline CDR1 is SGHRS and CDR2 is YFSETQ. The CDR3 DNA follows: TGCGCCAGCAGCTCCGGGACAGAGAAGCAGTTCTTC. It encodes CASSSGTEKQFF.

This clonotype came up a few times. The chain carries TRBV29-1 and TRBJ2-3, with 9 positions matching TRBD1. Germline V gene sequence: CDR1 SQVTM, CDR2 ANQGSEA. J was trimmed by 2 bases and V by 8 bases; bases with no gene match: 11. The CDR3 runs 15 residues. The CDR3 DNA follows: TGCAGCTTTAAAGGGGGGACAGGGACCACAGATACGCAGTATTTT. This sequence encodes CSFKGGTGTTDTQYF.

This clonotype was recorded a few times. The V gene is TRBV28, the J gene TRBJ1-4; D unclear. Germline-derived CDR1 and CDR2 are MDHEN and SYDVKM. V was cut by 2 bases and J by 7 bases, with 14 bases left in between. The CDR3 length is 15 residues. CDR3 in DNA: TGTGCCAGCAGTTTAGGGCTACCAAATGGTGAAAAACTGTTTTTT. It is translated as CASSLGLPNGEKLFF.

This clonotype was counted only a few times. V and J are TRBV10-3 and TRBJ1-1, with unresolved D. CDR1 and CDR2 (germline): ENHRY, SYGVKD. The length of the CDR3 is 13 residues. With 11 bases removed from V and 2 bases from J, the gap between germline ends came to 15 bases. CDR3 residues: CASRSPANTEAFF. DNA of the CDR3: TGTGCCTCCAGGAGTCCCGCCAACACTGAAGCTTTCTTT.

This clonotype was detected only a few times. The J gene is TRBJ2-1, the V gene TRBV12-3 or TRBV12-4; 8 bases are shared with TRBD1. V was clipped by 2 bases and J by 5 bases; unmatched bases: 8. This CDR3 has 16 residues. The CDR3: CASSLLGWGQDNEQFF. The CDR3 DNA sequence: TGTGCCAGCAGTTTATTGGGATGGGGACAGGACAATGAGCAGTTCTTC.

This clonotype was counted between two and nine times. This chain links TRBV12-3 or TRBV12-4 with TRBJ2-7; the D is unclear. The CDR3 is 14 residues long. Trimming shortened V by 6 bases and J by 3 bases, and 15 bases separated the two germline ends. For the CDR3, the DNA is TGTGCCAGCAGCCCCGGGCAGTTAGGCTACGAGCAGTACTTC. Translation gives CASSPGQLGYEQYF.

The rearrangement joins TRBV5-1 to TRBJ2-7; 7 positions match TRBD1. This CDR3 has 14 residues. Germline CDR1 is SGHRS and CDR2 is YFSETQ. V was clipped by 3 bases and J by 2 bases; unmatched bases: 5. CDR3 region: CASSSTGIPYEQYF. The CDR3 DNA sequence: TGCGCCAGCAGCTCGACAGGGATACCCTACGAGCAGTACTTC.

The CDR3 nucleotides are TGCGCCAGCAGCTTGGGTTGGGAGTCTGGGGAAAACACTGAAGCTTTCTTT. It is translated as CASSLGWESGENTEAFF. The chain joins TRBV5-1 to TRBJ1-1; no clear D gene. The CDR3 is 17 amino acids. V gave up 0 bases and J gave up 2 bases, with 17 bases separating them. Germline V CDR1 and CDR2: SGHRS, YFSETQ.

In DNA form, the CDR3 reads TGCAGCGTTCTTCGGGACAGCAACACCGGGGAGCTGTTTTTT. Protein product: CSVLRDSNTGELFF. The rearrangement joins TRBV29-1 to TRBJ2-2, with 7 bases that match TRBD1. CDR3 length: 14 residues. Germline V gene lookup returns CDR1 SQVTM and CDR2 ANQGSEA. J gave up 2 bases and V 5 bases, and 5 bases lay outside the gene matches.

V is TRBV7-2 and J is TRBJ2-2; perhaps TRBD2 as D (6 bases). The CDR3 spans 14 residues. CDR1 is SGHTA, CDR2 FQGNSA, per germline. V gave up 5 bases and J gave up 2 bases, with 9 bases separating them. DNA of the CDR3: TGTGCCAGCAGCACGGGACTTAACACCGGGGAGCTGTTTTTT. Translated, it gives CASSTGLNTGELFF. Supplemented by reference TRBV7-2 and TRBJ2-2, the full variable domain reads GAGVSQSPSNKVTEKGKDVELRCDPISGHTALYWYRQSLGQGLEFLIYFQGNSAPDKSGLPSDRFSAERTGGSVSTLTIQRTQQEDSAVYLCASSTGLNTGELFFGEGSRLTVL.

The chain has TRBV24-1 and TRBJ2-3; D is unresolved. This CDR3 contains 15 residues. The germline CDR1 and CDR2 sequences are KGHDR and SFDVKD. Deletions cut 1 base from V and 4 bases from J, with 11 bases between. CDR3 amino acids: CATSDFSVFSDTQYF. Here the CDR3 DNA reads TGTGCCACCAGTGATTTTTCGGTGTTTTCAGATACGCAGTATTTT.

This clonotype was seen only a few times. The rearrangement uses TRBV20-1 and TRBJ2-7; tentative D call: TRBD2 (6 bases). V was shortened by 3 bases and J by 0 bases, with 12 bases between the two germline ends. This CDR3 spans 14 amino acids. Germline V gene data show CDR1 as DFQATT and CDR2 as SNEGSKA (reference sequence). CDR3 amino acids: CSARQSGPSYEQYF. The DNA of the CDR3 is TGCAGTGCTAGGCAAAGCGGGCCCTCCTACGAGCAGTACTTC.

This clonotype was counted ten times or more. The gene calls are TRBV24-1 and TRBJ2-5; 10 bases are a match to TRBD1. CDR1 is KGHDR and CDR2 is SFDVKD in the germline V gene. This CDR3 comprises 15 residues. With 4 bases clipped from V and 3 bases from J, the junction kept 4 bases outside the gene matches. This CDR3 reads CATSDSGTGEETQYF. In DNA, the CDR3 is TGTGCCACCAGTGACTCCGGGACAGGGGAAGAGACCCAGTACTTC.

The genes are TRBV5-5 and TRBJ1-1; possibly TRBD1 for D (5 bases). The CDR3 totals 13 residues. With 4 bases removed from V and 3 bases from J, the gap between germline ends came to 10 bases. Germline V gene lookup returns CDR1 SGHKS and CDR2 YYEKEE (reference sequence). For the CDR3, the DNA is TGTGCCAGCAGCCCCGCGGGGCACACTGAAGCTTTCTTT. This gives the protein CASSPAGHTEAFF.

In its sample, this clonotype was seen many times. CDR3 loop: CSVGFVGRTNYGYTF. DNA for the CDR3: TGCAGCGTTGGATTTGTGGGGAGAACAAACTATGGCTACACCTTC. This sequence joins TRBV29-1 and TRBJ1-2; D is ambiguous. The germline V gene has CDR1 SQVTM and CDR2 ANQGSEA. The V gene lost 4 bases and the J gene lost 2 bases, with 17 bases spanning the gap. The CDR3 covers 15 residues.

This clonotype has only a few counts. The chain combines TRBV5-1 with TRBJ2-3; TRBD1 aligns across 7 bases. CDR3 length: 13 amino acids. J lost 14 bases, V lost 3 bases, and 12 bases had no gene match. Germline V gene lookup returns CDR1 SGHRS and CDR2 YFSETQ. CDR3 bases: TGCGCCAGCAGCTGGAACTGGGACAGCGCGGGGTATTTT. It specifies CASSWNWDSAGYF.

The chain couples TRBV5-1 to TRBJ2-5; tentative D call: TRBD2 (6 bases). V shed 7 bases and J shed 1 base, with 11 bases lying between them. The germline CDR1 and CDR2 sequences are SGHRS and YFSETQ. This CDR3 comprises 13 residues. DNA of the CDR3: TGCGCCAGCGTTAGCGGCTTCCAAGAGACCCAGTACTTC. Its translation: CASVSGFQETQYF.

At least ten counts were recorded for this clonotype. The chain links TRBV28 to TRBJ2-3; D may be TRBD1 or TRBD2 (5 bases each). Germline lookup yields CDR1 MDHEN and CDR2 SYDVKM. The CDR3 loop spans 16 amino acids. The germline V and J ends were trimmed by 1 base and 2 bases, with 13 bases remaining between them. This CDR3 reads CASSLSPGLYTDTQYF. The CDR3, as DNA: TGTGCCAGCAGTTTATCCCCGGGGCTCTACACAGATACGCAGTATTTT.

This clonotype was seen a few times. This sequence joins TRBV20-1 and TRBJ2-3; D remains unclear. Germline V gene lookup returns CDR1 DFQATT and CDR2 SNEGSKA (reference sequence). The V and J ends lost 0 bases and 6 bases respectively, with 7 bases between them. This CDR3 spans 12 amino acids. The DNA for the CDR3 is TGCAGTGCTAGAGATCCGGTTGATACGCAGTATTTT. Translation gives CSARDPVDTQYF.

This clonotype was picked up many times. J is TRBJ2-1 and V is TRBV29-1; D not resolved. The V end lost 4 bases, the J end lost 3 bases, and 16 bases lay between the germline ends. Germline lookup yields CDR1 SQVTM and CDR2 ANQGSEA. This CDR3 has 15 amino acids. CDR3 coding DNA: TGCAGCGTTGTGAGTTCAGGATACGTCTACAATGAGCAGTTCTTC. It codes for CSVVSSGYVYNEQFF.

The chain carries TRBV5-1 and TRBJ2-4; weak D call: TRBD1 (6 bases). V lost 0 bases and J lost 8, with 12 bases in between. CDR1 and CDR2 (germline): SGHRS, YFSETQ. This CDR3 has 14 residues. The CDR3 region has the DNA TGCGCCAGCAGCTTGGCCAACTCAGGGGACATTCAGTACTTC. Translation gives CASSLANSGDIQYF.

The V call is TRBV19, the J call TRBJ1-5, with D unresolved. Germline assignment: CDR1 LNHDA and CDR2 SQIVND (reference sequence). V was trimmed by 11 bases and J by 1 base, leaving 15 bases between them. There are 14 residues in the CDR3. Written as DNA, the CDR3 is TGTGCCTCCGGCCTAGGAATAAGCAATCAGCCCCAGCATTTT. As protein: CASGLGISNQPQHF.

The V call is TRBV6-1, the J call TRBJ2-3; 8 bases are shared with TRBD2. CDR3 size: 15 residues. Germline CDR1 MNHNS, CDR2 SASEGT. The J segment lost 3 bases and the V segment lost 6 bases, leaving 8 bases of the junction unmatched. The CDR3 region is CASRDRGGTTDTQYF. The DNA for the CDR3 is TGTGCCAGCAGGGACCGCGGGGGGACTACAGATACGCAGTATTTT.

This clonotype was counted many times. The chain employs TRBV7-9 and TRBJ1-5; unclear D gene. The CDR3 totals 14 residues. CDR1 SEHNR and CDR2 FQNEAQ come from the germline V gene (reference sequence). The V and J ends lost 6 bases and 3 bases respectively, with 12 bases between them. Here the CDR3 DNA reads TGTGCCAGCAGTTCCAGCGGCAACAATCAGCCCCAGCATTTT. Translated: CASSSSGNNQPQHF.

The chain combines TRBV12-3 or TRBV12-4 with TRBJ2-3, with 13 bases fitting TRBD2. CDR3 length equals 18 residues. V gave up 8 bases and J gave up 0 bases; unmatched junction bases: 11. CDR3 residues: CASAPSRTSGGSTDTQYF. The CDR3 DNA follows: TGTGCCAGCGCCCCTTCCCGGACTAGCGGGGGTAGCACAGATACGCAGTATTTT.